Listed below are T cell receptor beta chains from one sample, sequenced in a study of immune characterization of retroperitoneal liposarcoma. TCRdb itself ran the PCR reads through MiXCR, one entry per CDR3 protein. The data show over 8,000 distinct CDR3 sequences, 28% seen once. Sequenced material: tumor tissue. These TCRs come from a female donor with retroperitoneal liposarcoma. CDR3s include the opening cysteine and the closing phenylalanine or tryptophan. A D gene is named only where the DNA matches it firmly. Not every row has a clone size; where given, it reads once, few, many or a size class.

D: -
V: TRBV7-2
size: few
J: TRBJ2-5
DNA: TGTGCCAGCTCCCCCCGGTACCAAGAGACCCAGTACTTC
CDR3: CASSPRYQETQYF

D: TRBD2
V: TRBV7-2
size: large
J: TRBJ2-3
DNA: TGTGCCAGCAGCTTAGGGGTCGGCGGGGGGGTAACAGATACGCAGTATTTT
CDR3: CASSLGVGGGVTDTQYF

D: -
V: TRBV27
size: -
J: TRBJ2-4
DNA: TGTGCCAGCCACTACAGAAAAGACATAGCCAAAAACATTCAGTACTTC
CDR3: CASHYRKDIAKNIQYF

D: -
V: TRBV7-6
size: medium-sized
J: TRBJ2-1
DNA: TGTGCCAGCAGCACAAAACCAAACTACGAGCAGTTCTTC
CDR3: CASSTKPNYEQFF

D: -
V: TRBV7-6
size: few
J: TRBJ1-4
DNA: TGTGCCAGCAGCCCTCAACCGTCCGGGACCGCGAAGGGGGAAAAACTGTTTTTT
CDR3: CASSPQPSGTAKGEKLFF

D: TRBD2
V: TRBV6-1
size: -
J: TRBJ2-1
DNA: TGTGCCAGCAGTGAATCGCCAGCGGGGGCCATCAACTCCTACGAGCAGTTCTTC
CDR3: CASSESPAGAINSYEQFF

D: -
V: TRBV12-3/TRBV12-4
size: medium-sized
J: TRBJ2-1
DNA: TGTGCCAGCAGTTTAGCCCCCGGGGCCGGTGGAGAGACCCAGTTCTTC
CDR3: CASSLAPGAGGETQFF

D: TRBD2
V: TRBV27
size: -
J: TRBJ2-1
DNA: TGTGCCAGCAGTAGCGGGACGATTTACAATGAGCAGTTCTTC
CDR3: CASSSGTIYNEQFF

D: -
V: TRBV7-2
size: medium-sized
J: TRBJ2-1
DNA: TGTGCCAGCAGCTTGGCGAAGGAGTCCTATGAGCAGTTCTTC
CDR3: CASSLAKESYEQFF

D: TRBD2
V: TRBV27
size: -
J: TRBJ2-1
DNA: TGTGCCAGCAGTTTGGCTAGCGGGGGGCTGTACAATGAGCAGTTCTTC
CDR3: CASSLASGGLYNEQFF

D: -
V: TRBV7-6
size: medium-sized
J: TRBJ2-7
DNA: TGTGCCAGCAGCTTAAGGGGGATTTCCTACGAGCAGTACTTC
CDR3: CASSLRGISYEQYF

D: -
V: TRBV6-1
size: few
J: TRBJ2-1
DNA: TGTGCCAGCAGTGAACCCGCACGGGCGGCCTACAATGAGCAGTTCTTC
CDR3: CASSEPARAAYNEQFF

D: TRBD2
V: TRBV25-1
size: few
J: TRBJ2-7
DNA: TGTGCCAGCAGTGAACTAGCGGGTCTTATTGACGAGCAGTACTTC
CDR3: CASSELAGLIDEQYF

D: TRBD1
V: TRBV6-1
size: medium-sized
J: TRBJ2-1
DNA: TGTGCCAGCAGTGAAAGAGTAGGGGGCCTCTACGAGCAGTTCTTC
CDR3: CASSERVGGLYEQFF

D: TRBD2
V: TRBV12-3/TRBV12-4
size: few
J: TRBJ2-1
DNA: TGTGCCAGCAGTTTCTATCGTCGGGAGGGTCACAATGAGCAGTTCTTC
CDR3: CASSFYRREGHNEQFF

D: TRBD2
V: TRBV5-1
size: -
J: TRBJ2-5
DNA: TGCGCCAGCAGCCTCTCACTAGCGGGAGAGCGGGGTGAGCAGTACTTC
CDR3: CASSLSLAGERGEQYF

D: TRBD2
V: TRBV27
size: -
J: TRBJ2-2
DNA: TGTGCCAGCAGTTTATCGCCGGGACTAGCAGTCGGGGAGCTGTTTTTT
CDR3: CASSLSPGLAVGELFF

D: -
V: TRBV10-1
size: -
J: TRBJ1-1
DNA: TGCGCCAGCAGTGACCTTAACAGGGAAGCTTTCTTT
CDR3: CASSDLNREAFF

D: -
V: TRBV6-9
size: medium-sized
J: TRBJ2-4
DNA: TGTGCCAGCAGCCCCAAGGGTTGGGCCAAAAACATTCAGTACTTC
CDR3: CASSPKGWAKNIQYF

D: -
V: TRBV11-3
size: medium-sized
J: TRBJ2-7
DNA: TGTGCCAGCAGCTCATCAGGGAGCTCCTACAATGAGCAGTACTTC
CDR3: CASSSSGSSYNEQYF

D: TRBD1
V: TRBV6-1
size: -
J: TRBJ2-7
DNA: TGTGCCAGCACTCGGGGTGGGACAGGGGTTTACGAGCAGTACTTC
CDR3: CASTRGGTGVYEQYF

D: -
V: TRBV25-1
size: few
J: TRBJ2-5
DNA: TGTGCCAGCAGTTCACCAGAGGCAATTGGGGATGAGCAGTACTTC
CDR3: CASSSPEAIGDEQYF

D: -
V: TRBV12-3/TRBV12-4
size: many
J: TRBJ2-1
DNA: TGTGCCAGCAGTTTAGAAGGAGCGGAGCAGTTCTTC
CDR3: CASSLEGAEQFF

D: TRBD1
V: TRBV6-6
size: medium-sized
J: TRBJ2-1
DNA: TGTGCCAGCAGTTACTCTGGACAGGGGAATGAGCAGTTCTTC
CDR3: CASSYSGQGNEQFF

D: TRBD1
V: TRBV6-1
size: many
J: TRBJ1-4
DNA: TGTGCCAGCAAGGCGGGTCAGGGGGCTCTTTTCGTAACTAATGAAAAACTGTTTTTT
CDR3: CASKAGQGALFVTNEKLFF

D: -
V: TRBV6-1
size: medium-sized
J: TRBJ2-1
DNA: TGTGCCAGCACCTCTGCGACAGGCCACCCCTGGGGGTACTTC
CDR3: CASTSATGHPWGYF

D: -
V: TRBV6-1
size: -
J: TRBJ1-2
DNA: TGTGCCAGCAGGGTAGGCCCTAACTATGGCTACACCTTC
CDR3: CASRVGPNYGYTF

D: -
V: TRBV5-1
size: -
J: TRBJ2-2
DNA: TGCGCCAGCAGCCCTCTTACGAACACCGGGGAGCTGTTTTTT
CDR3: CASSPLTNTGELFF

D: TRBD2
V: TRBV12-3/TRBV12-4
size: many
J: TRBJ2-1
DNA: TGTGCCAGCAGCTATGAGACTAGCGGGAGAAACAATGAGCAGTTCTTC
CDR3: CASSYETSGRNNEQFF

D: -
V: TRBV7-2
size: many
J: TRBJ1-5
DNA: TGTGCCAGCAGCCGAGACATTAGCAATCAGCCCCAGCATTTT
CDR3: CASSRDISNQPQHF

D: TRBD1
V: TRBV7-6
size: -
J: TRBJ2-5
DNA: TGTGCCAGCAGCCCCCGGACAGGAGGAGAGACCCAGTACTTC
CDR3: CASSPRTGGETQYF

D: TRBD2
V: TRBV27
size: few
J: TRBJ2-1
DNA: TGTGCCAGCAGTTTCGGACTAGCGGGAGTCAACAATGAGCAGTTCTTC
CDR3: CASSFGLAGVNNEQFF

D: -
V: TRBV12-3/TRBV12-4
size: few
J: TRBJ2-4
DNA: TGTGCCAGCAGTTTTCGCACATACTCCTACAATGAGCAGTACTTC
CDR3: CASSFRTYSYNEQYF

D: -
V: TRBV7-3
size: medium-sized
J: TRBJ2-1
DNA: TGTGCCAGCAGCTTACAGCCCGCGGCCGGGGAGACCCAGTTCTTC
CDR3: CASSLQPAAGETQFF

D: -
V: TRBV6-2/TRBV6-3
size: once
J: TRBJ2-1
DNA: TGTGCCAGCAGCCAAGCGGATGAGCAGTTCTTC
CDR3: CASSQADEQFF

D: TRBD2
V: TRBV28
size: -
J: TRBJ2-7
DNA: TGTGCCAGCAGTTTGGCGGGGGGCACCTACGAGCAGTACTTC
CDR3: CASSLAGGTYEQYF

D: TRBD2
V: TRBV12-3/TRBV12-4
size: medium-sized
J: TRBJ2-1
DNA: TGTGCCAGCAGACTAGCGGGGAGATTCAATGAGCAGTTCTTC
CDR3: CASRLAGRFNEQFF

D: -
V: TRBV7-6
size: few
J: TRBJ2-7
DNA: TGTGCCAGCAGCTTAGTAGCGGAATCCTACGAGCAGTACTTC
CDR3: CASSLVAESYEQYF

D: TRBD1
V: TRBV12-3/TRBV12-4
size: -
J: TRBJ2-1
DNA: TGTGCCAGCACTCACGTGGACAGGGTCGAGCAGTTCTTC
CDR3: CASTHVDRVEQFF

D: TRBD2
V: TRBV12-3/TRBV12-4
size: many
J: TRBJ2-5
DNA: TGTGCCAGCAGTTTACAGCTAGCGGGAGGAGAGACCCAGTACTTC
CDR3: CASSLQLAGGETQYF

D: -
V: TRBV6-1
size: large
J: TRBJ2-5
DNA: TGTGCCAGCAGTGAATACTTATCGGAGACCCAGTACTTC
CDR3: CASSEYLSETQYF

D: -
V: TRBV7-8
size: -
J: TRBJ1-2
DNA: TGTGCCAGCAGCCCTGCCGGGACACGGGGGCGAGATGGCTACACCTTC
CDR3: CASSPAGTRGRDGYTF

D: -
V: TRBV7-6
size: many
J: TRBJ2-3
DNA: TGTGCCAGCAGCCCCGAAGGGGCGGGGGCCTCAGATACGCAGTATTTT
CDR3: CASSPEGAGASDTQYF

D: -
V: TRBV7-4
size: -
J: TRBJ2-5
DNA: TGTGCCAGCACCGGACCTTTTCAAGAGACCCAGTACTTC
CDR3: CASTGPFQETQYF

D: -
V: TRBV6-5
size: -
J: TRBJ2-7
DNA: TGTGCCAGCAGTTTCGGGACCCACAAGGACGAGCAGTACTTC
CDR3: CASSFGTHKDEQYF

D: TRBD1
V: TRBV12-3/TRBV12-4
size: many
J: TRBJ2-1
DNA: TGTGCCAGCAGGAGACAGGGGGGAAACTACGAGCAGTTCTTC
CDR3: CASRRQGGNYEQFF

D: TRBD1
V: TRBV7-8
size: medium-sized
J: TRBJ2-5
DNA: TGTGCCAGCAGCCCACAGGGGGCGCGCCAAGAGACCCAGTACTTC
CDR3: CASSPQGARQETQYF

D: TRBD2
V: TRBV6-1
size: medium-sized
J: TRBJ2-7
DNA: TGTGCCAGCACCGAGACTAGCTACCCCTACGAGCAGTACTTC
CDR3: CASTETSYPYEQYF

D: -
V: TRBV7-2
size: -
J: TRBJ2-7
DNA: TGTGCCAGCAGCTTAGTAGGGTGGGAGCGGGCCGAGCAGTACTTC
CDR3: CASSLVGWERAEQYF

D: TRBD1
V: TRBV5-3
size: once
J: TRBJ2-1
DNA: TGTGCCAGCAGCGGGTTTGAGGGACAGGGACGGGAGACCCAGTTCTTC
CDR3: CASSGFEGQGRETQFF

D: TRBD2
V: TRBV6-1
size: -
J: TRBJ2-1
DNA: TGTGCCAGCAGCTCTACTAGCGGAGCCTCCTACGAGCAGTTCTTC
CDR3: CASSSTSGASYEQFF

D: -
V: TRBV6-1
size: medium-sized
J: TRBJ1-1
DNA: TGTGCCAGCAGTGACCACGGATTGAACACTGAAGCTTTCTTT
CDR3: CASSDHGLNTEAFF

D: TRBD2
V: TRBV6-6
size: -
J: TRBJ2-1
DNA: TGTGCCAGCAGTTACTCGGGAGGGGAGCAGTTCTTC
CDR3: CASSYSGGEQFF

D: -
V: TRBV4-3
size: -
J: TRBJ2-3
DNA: TGCGCCAACAGCCCCGACGGGCGAGGGGGAACAAATACGCAGTATTTT
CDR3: CANSPDGRGGTNTQYF

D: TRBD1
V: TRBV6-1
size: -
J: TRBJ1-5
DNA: TGTGCCAGCAGCCGAGGGGGCGGGACAGACAATCAGCCCCAGCATTTT
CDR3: CASSRGGGTDNQPQHF